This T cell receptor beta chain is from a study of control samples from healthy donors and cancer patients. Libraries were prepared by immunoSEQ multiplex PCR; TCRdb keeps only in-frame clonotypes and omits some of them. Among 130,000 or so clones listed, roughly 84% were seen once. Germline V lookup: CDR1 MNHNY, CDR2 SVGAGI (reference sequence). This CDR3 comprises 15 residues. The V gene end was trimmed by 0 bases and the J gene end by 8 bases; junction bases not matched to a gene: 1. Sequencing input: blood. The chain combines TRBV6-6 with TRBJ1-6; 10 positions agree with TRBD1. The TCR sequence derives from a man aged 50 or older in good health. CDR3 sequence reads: CASSYSGQGDSPLHF. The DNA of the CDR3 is TGTGCCAGCAGTTACTCTGGACAGGGGGATTCACCCCTCCACTTT.